One and the same sample provided the 29 T cell receptor beta chains below, sequenced in a study of T cell repertoires in cytomegalovirus infection. One entry per CDR3 protein, called by TCRdb with MiXCR from the reads. The data contain hundreds of thousands of distinct CDR3 sequences, around 35% of them seen just once; the ten biggest clones take up about 20%. Their antigen targets remain unknown. This specimen was cultured PBMCs, taken from culture after CMV antigen stimulation. The receptors here all came from a human donor in good health (CMV status not recorded). Some clones in this sample may be carry-over from other donors' samples.

The chain links TRBV3-1 to TRBJ2-7; no reliable D call. The CDR3 is 10 residues long. The germline V gene has CDR1 LGHDT and CDR2 YNNKEL (reference sequence). V lost 7 bases to trimming and J lost 2 bases, with 3 bases between them. The CDR3: CASITYEQYF. The CDR3, as DNA: TGTGCCAGCATAACCTACGAGCAGTACTTC.

The chain combines TRBV19 with TRBJ2-5, with a tentative D call TRBD1 (6 bases). This CDR3 region has 16 residues. V was clipped by 3 bases and J by 3 bases, with 17 bases between them. Germline lookup yields CDR1 LNHDA and CDR2 SQIVND (reference sequence). The CDR3 spells CASSMGTGYGEETQYF. The DNA of the CDR3 is TGTGCCAGTAGTATGGGAACAGGGTATGGCGAAGAGACCCAGTACTTC.

The chain uses TRBV7-4 and TRBJ1-1, with a tentative D call TRBD1 (5 bases). The length of the CDR3 is 16 residues. The germline CDR1 and CDR2 sequences are SGHVT and SQSDAQ. The germline V and J ends were trimmed by 6 bases and 4 bases, with 21 bases remaining between them. DNA of the CDR3: TGTGCCAGCAGGTCCCTAGGCAGGGCCGGGTCCACTGAAGCTTTCTTT. This codes for CASRSLGRAGSTEAFF.

This clonotype was counted a few times. The gene calls are TRBV12-3 or TRBV12-4 and TRBJ1-2; weak D call: TRBD1 (6 bases). The CDR3 loop spans 13 amino acids. V was clipped by 2 bases and J by 6 bases, with 10 bases between them. The DNA of the CDR3 is TGTGCCAGCAGTTTATGGACAGCTGATGGCTACACCTTC. Residues: CASSLWTADGYTF.

The gene calls are TRBV7-9 and TRBJ2-7; 11 nucleotides line up with TRBD1. CDR1 is SEHNR, CDR2 FQNEAQ, per germline (reference sequence). The CDR3 totals 15 residues. V gave up 7 bases and J gave up 11 bases; unmatched junction bases: 16. The CDR3 reads CASTMTGTGGPQKYF. The CDR3 DNA sequence: TGTGCCAGCACCATGACCGGGACAGGGGGACCCCAAAAGTACTTC.

The chain carries TRBV20-1 and TRBJ1-6, with D unresolved. The CDR3 is 17 amino acids. CDR1 DFQATT and CDR2 SNEGSKA come from the germline V gene (reference sequence). The ends were cut back, 0 bases at V and 0 bases at J, with 12 bases in the middle. CDR3 residues: CSARDVRASSYNSPLHF. CDR3 nucleotides: TGCAGTGCTAGAGATGTAAGGGCTAGCTCCTATAATTCACCCCTCCACTTT.

V and J are TRBV5-4 and TRBJ2-2; no clear D gene. The CDR3 has 15 amino acids. Trimming left V 1 base short and J 3 bases short, with 10 bases between. Germline V CDR1 and CDR2: SGHNT, YYREEE (reference sequence). The CDR3 loop is CASSLIETDTGELFF. CDR3 nucleotide sequence: TGTGCCAGCAGCTTGATCGAGACGGACACCGGGGAGCTGTTTTTT.

This rearrangement joins TRBV6-2 or TRBV6-3 to TRBJ2-1; TRBD2 agrees at 9 bases. Germline V gives CDR1 MNHEY, CDR2 SVGEGT. J gave up 9 bases and V 2 bases, and 11 bases lay outside the gene matches. The CDR3 extends over 16 amino acids. Written as DNA, the CDR3 is TGTGCCAGCAGTTACCCGACTGGCGGGGGGGCGAGTGAGCAGTTCTTC. It yields the protein CASSYPTGGGASEQFF.

This chain links TRBV4-2 with TRBJ2-3; 10 bases are shared with TRBD2. V lost 4 bases to trimming and J lost 1 base; unmatched junction nucleotides: 11. Looked up from germline, CDR1 is LGHNA and CDR2 is YNFKEQ. This CDR3 comprises 18 residues. The CDR3 loop reads CASSRLGVGTSGTDTQYF. As DNA, the CDR3 is TGTGCCAGCAGCCGCCTTGGAGTCGGGACTAGCGGCACAGATACGCAGTATTTT.

For this clonotype: This is likely a read error, given that the CDR3 carries no conserved phenylalanine or tryptophan at its end. Because the CDR3's place on the DNA is in doubt, the DNA is left out and the CDR3 is given as listed by TCRdb. The chain carries TRBV7-8 and TRBJ2-3; no DNA check was done on the table's D call, TRBD2. Germline V gene sequence: CDR1 SGHVS, CDR2 FQNEAQ. The CDR3 numbers 16 amino acids, ends counted. The CDR3 sequence is CASSSPGLAGQYSLSL.

This clonotype was seen at least ten times. V gene TRBV7-2 combines with J gene TRBJ2-3, with a weak D call TRBD2 (5 bases). Germline lookup yields CDR1 SGHTA and CDR2 FQGNSA. The ends were cut back, 5 bases at V and 4 bases at J, with 10 bases in the middle. The CDR3 spans 13 residues. Here the CDR3 reads CASSRIGADTQYF. The CDR3 region has the DNA TGTGCCAGCAGCCGAATCGGGGCAGATACGCAGTATTTT.

The chain uses TRBV25-1 and TRBJ2-5; D perhaps matches TRBD1 (6 bases). The germline V and J ends were trimmed by 6 bases and 1 base, with 24 bases remaining between them. The CDR3 spans 18 residues. The V gene's germline CDR1 is MGHDK and CDR2 SYGVNS. This CDR3 is CASSDPFNDRSPQETQYF. The CDR3 nucleotides read TGTGCCAGCAGCGACCCTTTCAACGACAGGTCCCCCCAAGAGACCCAGTACTTC. Full variable domain (missing parts from reference TRBV25-1 and TRBJ2-5): EADIYQTPRYLVIGTGKKITLECSQTMGHDKMYWYQQDPGMELHLIHYSYGVNSTEKGDLSSESTVSRIRTEHFPLTLESARPSHTSQYLCASSDPFNDRSPQETQYFGPGTRLLVL.

A few counts support this clonotype. The J gene is TRBJ2-2, the V gene TRBV10-1; 7 nucleotides line up with TRBD1. The CDR3 contains 14 residues. With 5 bases clipped from V and 6 bases from J, the junction kept 6 bases outside the gene matches. The V gene's germline CDR1 is WNHNN and CDR2 SYGVQD (reference sequence). The CDR3 DNA sequence: TGCGCCAGCAGTTCCTATGACAGGGCCGGGGAGCTGTTTTTT. Its translation is CASSSYDRAGELFF.

V usage is TRBV7-7 and J usage is TRBJ2-2; no clear D gene. Trimming cost V 7 bases and J 0 bases, with 6 bases left between them. CDR1 is SSHAT, CDR2 FNYEAQ, per germline (reference sequence). This CDR3 has 13 residues. This chain's CDR3 is CASMNSNTGELFF. The CDR3 DNA reads as TGTGCCAGCATGAACTCGAACACCGGGGAGCTGTTTTTT.

This clonotype was seen many times. This chain joins TRBV18 and TRBJ2-5; D uncertain. The ends were cut back, 3 bases at V and 3 bases at J, with 2 bases in the middle. The CDR3 has 11 residues. From germline, CDR1 is KGHSH and CDR2 LQKENI. CDR3 DNA: TGTGCCAGCTCACCTGAAGAGACCCAGTACTTC. The encoded protein is CASSPEETQYF.

This chain links TRBV11-2 with TRBJ1-6, with D hard to call. CDR3 size: 14 residues. Germline CDR1 and CDR2: SGHAT and FQNNGV. With 2 bases removed from V and 9 bases from J, the gap between germline ends came to 11 bases. CDR3 residues: CASSLYTPGSPLHF. The CDR3 coding sequence is TGTGCCAGCAGCTTATATACCCCAGGTTCACCCCTCCACTTT.

The CDR3 coding sequence is TGTGCCAGCAGTCGAGCGGGGGTCAATTCACCCCTCCACTTT. Amino acids: CASSRAGVNSPLHF. The V call is TRBV6-5, the J call TRBJ1-6; a weak D match, TRBD1 (5 bases). Germline V gene data show CDR1 as MNHEY and CDR2 as SVGAGI. This CDR3 region has 14 residues. V shed 5 bases and J shed 7 bases, with 12 bases lying between them.

The V and J genes are TRBV10-2 and TRBJ1-5, with 12 positions matching TRBD1. The CDR3 runs 14 residues. Per germline, CDR1 WSHSY and CDR2 SAAADI. V shed 6 bases and J 9 bases; nucleotides not matched to a gene: 6. DNA of the CDR3: TGCGCCAGCAGAGCGGGACAGGGGGCCGGGCCCCAGCATTTT. Its translation: CASRAGQGAGPQHF.

The gene calls are TRBV5-1 and TRBJ2-3, with 11 bases fitting TRBD2. The CDR3 is made up of 16 amino acids. Trimming removed 1 base from V and 4 bases from J; junction bases left unmatched: 5. The germline gives CDR1 SGHRS, CDR2 YFSETQ. The CDR3 DNA reads as TGCGCCAGCAGCTTGACTAGCGGGAGTTCTGCAGATACGCAGTATTTT. The encoded protein is CASSLTSGSSADTQYF. Drawing the rest from reference TRBV5-1 and TRBJ2-3, the complete variable domain is KAGVTQTPRYLIKTRGQQVTLSCSPISGHRSVSWYQQTPGQGLQFLFEYFSETQRNKGNFPGRFSGRQFSNSRSEMNVSTLELGDSALYLCASSLTSGSSADTQYFGPGTRLTVL.

This clonotype was counted ten times or more. The chain is built from TRBV7-2 and TRBJ2-1, with TRBD2 identical over 7 bases. V was clipped by 5 bases and J by 12 bases; unmatched bases: 13. Per the germline V gene, CDR1 is SGHTA and CDR2 is FQGNSA. CDR3 length: 14 residues. The CDR3 spells CASSPTPTSRAQFF. The CDR3 coding sequence is TGTGCCAGCAGCCCCACCCCGACTAGCAGGGCGCAGTTCTTC. The full variable domain, in which reference TRBV7-2 and TRBJ2-1 provide the parts outside the CDR3, is GAGVSQSPSNKVTEKGKDVELRCDPISGHTALYWYRQSLGQGLEFLIYFQGNSAPDKSGLPSDRFSAERTGGSVSTLTIQRTQQEDSAVYLCASSPTPTSRAQFFGPGTRLTVL.

This clonotype was seen more than once but under ten times. V gene TRBV2 combines with J gene TRBJ2-7; D possibly corresponds to TRBD2 (5 bases). The CDR3 length is 13 residues. V lost 9 bases, J lost 2 bases, and 14 bases lay in between. Germline CDR1 reads SNHLY; CDR2 reads FYNNEI. The CDR3 protein is CASRLDGTYEQYF. The CDR3 bases are TGTGCCAGTCGCTTGGACGGGACCTACGAGCAGTACTTC.

This chain links TRBV12-3 or TRBV12-4 with TRBJ2-3; D is undetermined. The V end was cut by 6 bases, the J end by 2 bases, with 9 bases between. This CDR3 region has 13 residues. DNA of the CDR3: TGTGCCAGCAGCTATGAATACACAGATACGCAGTATTTT. It encodes CASSYEYTDTQYF.

The J gene is TRBJ2-7, the V gene TRBV4-3, with 8 bases lining up with TRBD1. This CDR3 has 14 amino acids. V lost 1 base and J lost 4; bases outside the gene matches: 3. Germline CDR1 and CDR2: LGHNA and YSLEER. The CDR3 DNA reads TGCGCCAGCAGCCAAGGGACAGGGCGGTACGAGCAGTACTTC. Amino acid sequence: CASSQGTGRYEQYF.

This clonotype was observed a handful of times. The J gene is TRBJ2-1, the V gene TRBV12-3 or TRBV12-4; D unclear. The CDR3 has 12 residues. V lost 5 bases to trimming and J lost 8 bases, with 10 bases between them. CDR3 DNA sequence: TGTGCCAGCAGTCGAACAGACCATGAGCAGTTCTTC. Its translation is CASSRTDHEQFF.

The chain links TRBV7-2 to TRBJ2-1; the match to TRBD1 covers 7 bases. This CDR3 comprises 14 residues. Germline V gene data show CDR1 as SGHTA and CDR2 as FQGNSA. Germline trimming cut 7 bases from V and 4 bases from J; bases unmatched to any gene: 7. The CDR3 DNA reads TGTGCCAGCAACCTTTTGACAGGGTACAATGAGCAGTTCTTC. Amino acids: CASNLLTGYNEQFF. Filled out from reference TRBV7-2 and TRBJ2-1, the complete variable domain reads GAGVSQSPSNKVTEKGKDVELRCDPISGHTALYWYRQSLGQGLEFLIYFQGNSAPDKSGLPSDRFSAERTGGSVSTLTIQRTQQEDSAVYLCASNLLTGYNEQFFGPGTRLTVL.

This rearrangement joins TRBV29-1 to TRBJ2-1; the match to TRBD2 covers 9 bases. Germline V gene lookup returns CDR1 SQVTM and CDR2 ANQGSEA. V lost 2 bases, J lost 7 bases, and 12 bases stayed unmatched. This CDR3 comprises 16 residues. In DNA, the CDR3 is TGCAGCGTTGAAATGGGAATTGTAGCGGGAGATAATGAGCAGTTCTTC. Protein: CSVEMGIVAGDNEQFF.

This chain connects TRBV6-6 to TRBJ2-7, with 10 bases lining up with TRBD1. The germline CDR1 and CDR2 sequences are MNHNY and SVGAGI (reference sequence). The CDR3 sequence is 15 residues long. The J segment lost 4 bases and the V segment lost 0 bases, leaving 3 bases of the junction unmatched. CDR3 region: CASSYSMGQGYEQYF. The DNA of the CDR3 is TGTGCCAGCAGTTACTCTATGGGACAGGGGTACGAGCAGTACTTC.

This clonotype came up many times. V usage is TRBV7-4 and J usage is TRBJ2-4; 7 bases fit TRBD1. V trimming: 1 base; J trimming: 0 bases; junction bases outside the gene matches: 15. The CDR3 has 20 amino acids. Looked up from germline, CDR1 is SGHVT and CDR2 is SQSDAQ. In nucleotides, the CDR3 is TGTGCCAGCAGCTTAGACCCCTCCCGCTTACAGGGGCTAGCCAAAAACATTCAGTACTTC. Protein: CASSLDPSRLQGLAKNIQYF.

This clonotype has more than one count but fewer than ten. The chain uses TRBV7-4 and TRBJ1-5; possible D gene TRBD1, 6 bases. Germline V gene data show CDR1 as SGHVT and CDR2 as SQSDAQ. CDR3 size: 14 residues. V was pared by 7 bases and J by 2 bases, with 12 bases between. Here the CDR3 DNA reads TGTGCCAGCACCGTAGCAGGGGGCAATCAGCCCCAGCATTTT. Translation: CASTVAGGNQPQHF.